The following is a TCR beta chain sequence with its context. As yet, its antigen is unknown. Method: immunoSEQ multiplex PCR; TCRdb's copy keeps in-frame clones and lacks some. The data show more than 400,000 clones, 90% seen once. The junction had 10 bases not matched to a gene; V was cut back by 1 base and J by 6 bases. From germline, CDR1 is SGHRS and CDR2 YFSETQ. The CDR3 totals 16 residues. Stated treatment: around 19 received Ad26.COV2.S at low or high dose, single or two shots; roughly 5 received placebo; per-sample allocation not given. The study sampled participants on day 63 after the first vaccine or placebo injection. Boston supplied an adult donor aged 18-55 years. The study used a vaccine consisting of an Ad26 vector that expressed Wuhan-strain SARS-CoV-2 spike. This sample was included in a study of Ad26.COV2.S vaccination and SARS-CoV-2 variants. The overall study: Ad26.COV2.S shots went into the muscle once or twice, 56 days apart. Study observations and caveats: People who got the vaccine had more spike-specific TCR breadth than people who got placebo.

The sequence was obtained from a person between 18 and 59 years old who received the Ad26.COV2.S COVID-19 vaccine or a placebo. The specimen comprised peripheral blood, sampled in a trial of Ad26.COV2.S vaccine versus placebo. The chain carries TRBV5-1 and TRBJ2-1, with 7 bases identical to TRBD2. In nucleotides, the CDR3 is TGCGCCAGCAGCTTGATCCCCGGGAGGCCCTCCAATGAGCAGTTCTTC. It translates to CASSLIPGRPSNEQFF.